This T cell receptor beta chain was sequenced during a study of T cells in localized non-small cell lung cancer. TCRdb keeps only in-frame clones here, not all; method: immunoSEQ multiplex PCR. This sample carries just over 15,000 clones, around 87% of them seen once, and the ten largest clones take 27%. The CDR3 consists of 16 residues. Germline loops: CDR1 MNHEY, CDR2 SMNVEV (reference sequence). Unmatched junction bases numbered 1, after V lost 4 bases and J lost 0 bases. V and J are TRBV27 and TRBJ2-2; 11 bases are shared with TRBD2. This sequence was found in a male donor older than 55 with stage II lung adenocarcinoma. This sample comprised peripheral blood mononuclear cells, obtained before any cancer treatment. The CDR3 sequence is CASSSGLAANTGELFF. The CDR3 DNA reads TGTGCCAGCAGTTCGGGACTAGCGGCGAACACCGGGGAGCTGTTTTTT.